These 9 T cell receptor beta chains came from one sample sequenced in a study of naive and memory T cell subsets. Reverse transcription of blood and skin TCR RNA was primed at alpha and beta constant regions. In TCRdb, the 5' RACE reads were re-called with MiXCR into one record per CDR3 protein. Counted here are over 25,000 distinct CDR3 sequences, roughly a quarter occurring once; the ten biggest clones make up 1.8%. RNA was extracted from roughly 2.6 ml of whole blood of healthy adults. Source of these receptors: a female donor in good health.

This clonotype was counted ten times or more. The V and J genes are TRBV6-5 and TRBJ2-3; 7 nucleotides align to TRBD1. This CDR3 region has 16 residues. Germline-derived CDR1 and CDR2 are MNHEY and SVGAGI. V gave up 0 bases and J gave up 4 bases; unmatched junction bases: 7. CDR3 loop: CASSYSGQLPADTQYF. The CDR3 region has the DNA TGTGCCAGCAGTTACTCGGGACAGTTGCCGGCAGATACGCAGTATTTT.

This clonotype came up many times. The chain couples TRBV20-1 to TRBJ2-7, with 7 bases that match TRBD1. This CDR3 spans 15 amino acids. V lost 5 bases, J lost 1 base, and 11 bases stayed unmatched. Germline V CDR1 and CDR2: DFQATT, SNEGSKA (reference sequence). The CDR3 loop is CSAGRLDRESYEQYF. CDR3 in DNA: TGCAGTGCTGGAAGGCTAGACAGGGAGTCCTACGAGCAGTACTTC.

This clonotype was seen a few times. This chain uses TRBV7-2 with TRBJ2-3; no clear D. Deletions cut 0 bases from V and 6 bases from J, with 13 bases between. The CDR3 is 15 amino acids. Germline-derived CDR1 and CDR2 are SGHTA and FQGNSA. CDR3 sequence: CASSLAGVPRDTQYF. As DNA, the CDR3 is TGTGCCAGCAGCTTAGCCGGAGTCCCCCGCGATACGCAGTATTTT.

This clonotype has at least ten counts. The chain recombines TRBV12-3 or TRBV12-4 with TRBJ2-7; D remains unclear. This CDR3 spans 11 amino acids. Trimming stripped 4 bases from V and 4 bases from J, with 5 bases between. The CDR3 protein is CASSSVYEQYF. CDR3 bases: TGTGCCAGCAGTTCGGTGTACGAGCAGTACTTC.

This clonotype has just a few counts. This sequence joins TRBV6-5 and TRBJ2-3; TRBD2 matches 7 bases. From germline, CDR1 is MNHEY and CDR2 SVGAGI. J gave up 0 bases and V 6 bases, and 6 bases lay outside the gene matches. CDR3 length: 15 amino acids. In DNA form, the CDR3 reads TGTGCCAGCAGCACCGGGACTACTAGCACAGATACGCAGTATTTT. Its translation is CASSTGTTSTDTQYF.

This clonotype was seen only once. Given a much more abundant clone one base away, this may be a read error. CDR3 nucleotide sequence: TGCAGCGTAAGCGGGGGGACAGATGCGCAGTATTTT. It translates to CSVSGGTDAQYF. The V call is TRBV29-1, the J call TRBJ2-3, with 9 bases that match TRBD2. Germline V lookup: CDR1 SQVTM, CDR2 ANQGSEA. The CDR3 has 12 residues.

The genes are TRBV6-1 and TRBJ1-5; TRBD1 is a possible D gene (6 bases). The CDR3 is 13 residues long. The V gene's germline CDR1 is MNHNS and CDR2 SASEGT. V gave up 10 bases and J gave up 7 bases, with 17 bases separating them. Here the CDR3 reads CATMKGVTQPQHF. In nucleotides, the CDR3 is TGTGCCACCATGAAGGGGGTAACGCAGCCCCAGCATTTT.

This clonotype was counted at least ten times. The chain couples TRBV5-6 to TRBJ2-3, with 10 bases aligning to TRBD2. The ends lost 4 bases at V and 3 bases at J; junction bases unmatched: 14. The CDR3 length is 18 residues. Germline CDR1 is SGHDT and CDR2 is YYEEEE. In DNA, the CDR3 is TGTGCCAGCAGCCCGGTGATAGCGGGAGGCCTCGGGACAGATACGCAGTATTTT. Translation gives CASSPVIAGGLGTDTQYF.

The V gene is TRBV5-6, the J gene TRBJ1-1; maybe TRBD1 (5 bases). The CDR3 covers 13 residues. CDR1 SGHDT and CDR2 YYEEEE come from the germline V gene. Trimming took 2 bases from V and 2 from J, leaving 7 bases between them. The CDR3 DNA follows: TGTGCCAGCAGCTTACAGGACAACACTGAAGCTTTCTTT. Protein sequence: CASSLQDNTEAFF.